These 11 T cell receptor beta chains were sequenced from one sample in a study of technical replicates of blood from a few donors (dated by TCRdb to 2017 to 2019). The library was generated by the immunoSEQ multiplex PCR assay. TCRdb mirrors the immuneACCESS table, restricted to in-frame sequences. Some clones are absent from its copies; in checked studies, under half trace to an unresolved V gene, and the reason for the others is unknown. This sample comprises 70,000 to 95,000 clones, approximately 95% of them detected only once. The ten top clones hold 0.2% to 0.3% of the sample. Source material: T cells isolated from PBMCs. These receptors were collected from a human donor in good health.

This clone was observed a few times. This rearrangement joins TRBV19 to TRBJ1-2, with D tentatively TRBD1 (5 bases). V lost 8 bases and J lost 9, with 10 bases in between. This CDR3 spans 10 amino acids. The germline gives CDR1 LNHDA, CDR2 SQIVND (reference sequence). In DNA, the CDR3 is TGTGCCAGTCAACAGGATAGCTACACCTTC. This sequence encodes CASQQDSYTF.

This chain uses TRBV29-1 with TRBJ2-1, with 10 bases identical to TRBD2. The CDR3 length is 17 residues. The germline gives CDR1 SQVTM, CDR2 ANQGSEA. The junction had 19 bases not matched to a gene; V was cut back by 7 bases and J by 7 bases. This CDR3 is CSASGTSAKVGVNEQFF. The CDR3 DNA sequence: TGCAGCGCTTCGGGGACTAGCGCAAAGGTAGGAGTGAATGAGCAGTTCTTC.

The rearrangement joins TRBV5-1 to TRBJ1-4; D ambiguous. The CDR3 loop spans 15 amino acids. Germline V gene lookup returns CDR1 SGHRS and CDR2 YFSETQ. The germline V and J ends were trimmed by 4 bases and 2 bases, with 12 bases remaining between them. The CDR3, as DNA: TGCGCCAGCAGCCGGGGTGGATCGACTAATGAAAAACTGTTTTTT. Its translation is CASSRGGSTNEKLFF.

The CDR3 nucleotides are TGTGCCACCAGCAGAGACAGGGTCTACGAGCAGTACTTC. As protein: CATSRDRVYEQYF. V gene TRBV15 combines with J gene TRBJ2-7, with TRBD1 as a possible D gene (5 bases). V was pared by 0 bases and J by 3 bases, with 6 bases between. CDR1 and CDR2 from the germline V gene are LNHNV and YYDKDF (reference sequence). This CDR3 is built from 13 residues.

This clone occurred once. J is TRBJ2-2 and V is TRBV11-2; D remains ambiguous. V lost 0 bases and J lost 9, with 11 bases in between. CDR3 length: 14 residues. Per the germline V gene, CDR1 is SGHAT and CDR2 is FQNNGV. The CDR3 region has the DNA TGTGCCAGCAGCTTAGATCTTTCAGGATGGGAGCTGTTTTTT. This gives the protein CASSLDLSGWELFF.

The rearrangement links TRBV7-9 to TRBJ2-5, with D possibly matching TRBD2 (6 bases). Trimming left V 4 bases short and J 0 bases short, with 12 bases between. The CDR3 is 15 amino acids. Per the germline V gene, CDR1 is SEHNR and CDR2 is FQNEAQ (reference sequence). CDR3 nucleotide sequence: TGTGCCAGCAGCTCTTTCCGGGACTACCAAGAGACCCAGTACTTC. It is translated as CASSSFRDYQETQYF.

The chain links TRBV15 to TRBJ2-5, with D perhaps matching TRBD1 (6 bases). The CDR3 covers 15 residues. V dropped 1 base and J dropped 5 bases, with 14 bases sitting between them. Germline assignment: CDR1 LNHNV and CDR2 YYDKDF (reference sequence). CDR3 coding DNA: TGTGCCACCAGCAGAGGGGGGACACGCCCGGAGACCCAGTACTTC. Its translation is CATSRGGTRPETQYF.

The rearrangement links TRBV30 to TRBJ2-7; D is undetermined. This CDR3 contains 11 residues. V dropped 3 bases and J dropped 7 bases, with 10 bases sitting between them. CDR1 and CDR2 from the germline V gene are GTSNPN and SVGIG (reference sequence). CDR3 amino acids: CAWSSPGEQYF. CDR3 coding DNA: TGTGCCTGGAGCTCCCCCGGGGAGCAGTACTTC.

V and J are TRBV18 and TRBJ2-6, with 11 nucleotides matching TRBD2. There are 19 residues in the CDR3. The germline V gene has CDR1 KGHSH and CDR2 LQKENI. The ends lost 8 bases at V and 2 bases at J; junction bases unmatched: 14. This CDR3 is CASTSDLAGGFPGANVLTF. In DNA, the CDR3 is TGTGCCAGCACTTCGGATCTAGCGGGGGGTTTTCCTGGGGCCAACGTCCTGACTTTC.

The V and J genes are TRBV5-6 and TRBJ2-2, with TRBD2 matching over 11 bases. CDR1 and CDR2 (germline): SGHDT, YYEEEE. The CDR3 has 17 amino acids. The V and J ends lost 3 bases and 0 bases, in that order; junction bases with no gene match: 4. The CDR3 is CASSYGLAGANTGELFF. The CDR3 nucleotides are TGTGCCAGCAGCTACGGACTAGCGGGTGCGAACACCGGGGAGCTGTTTTTT.

This chain links TRBV19 with TRBJ2-7; 10 bases agree with TRBD1. With 1 base clipped from V and 5 bases from J, the junction kept 5 bases outside the gene matches. CDR3 length: 15 residues. Germline V gene data show CDR1 as LNHDA and CDR2 as SQIVND (reference sequence). CDR3 nucleotide sequence: TGTGCCAGTAGTATAGGGTGGGACAGGGGCCACGAGCAGTACTTC. Encoded protein: CASSIGWDRGHEQYF.